This is a list of T cell receptor beta chains from one sample in a study of blood T cell repertoires in COVID-19. Profiling relied on immunoSEQ multiplex PCR, and the TCRdb table lists in-frame clones only, not all of them. The data hold about 200,000 clones, with roughly 78% observed a single time. Sequencing was carried out using peripheral blood. These receptor sequences come from a woman between 40 and 50 years old with acute or convalescent COVID-19. Both conserved end residues are part of each CDR3. Each record gives: V gene, D gene, J gene, clone size, CDR3 protein, CDR3 DNA. A D gene is named only where the DNA matches it firmly. Only some rows state a clone size, as once, few, many or a class for expanded clones.

>TRBV20-1|NA|TRBJ2-7|NA
CSASGQGINYEQYF
TGCAGTGCTAGTGGCCAGGGAATTAACTACGAGCAGTACTTC
>TRBV10-3|NA|TRBJ2-7|NA
CAISGSGYSYEQYF
TGTGCCATCAGTGGATCCGGGTACTCCTACGAGCAGTACTTC
>TRBV28|NA|TRBJ1-2|NA
CASSLMRFGYGYTF
TGTGCCAGCAGTTTAATGAGGTTTGGCTATGGCTACACCTTC
>TRBV19|TRBD1|TRBJ1-1|few
CASSIAYRGSTEAFF
TGTGCCAGTAGTATAGCCTACAGGGGAAGCACTGAAGCTTTCTTT
>TRBV5-1|NA|TRBJ2-1|NA
CASSSLQDNEQFF
TGCGCCAGCAGCTCTCTACAGGACAATGAGCAGTTCTTC
>TRBV6-1|NA|TRBJ1-3|NA
CASSEGGLGNTIYF
TGTGCCAGCAGTGAAGGGGGCTTGGGAAACACCATATATTTT
>TRBV6-6|TRBD1|TRBJ2-1|NA
CASSYGTGFYNEQFF
TGTGCCAGCAGTTACGGGACAGGGTTCTACAATGAGCAGTTCTTC
>TRBV7-2|NA|TRBJ1-6|few
CASSLLGADDNSPLHF
TGTGCCAGCAGCTTATTAGGGGCAGATGATAATTCACCCCTCCACTTT
>TRBV5-1|NA|TRBJ1-5|NA
CASSLGQIPNQPQHF
TGCGCCAGCAGCTTGGGACAGATCCCGAATCAGCCCCAGCATTTT
>TRBV11-2|TRBD1|TRBJ2-5|NA
CASSSTGEETQYF
TGTGCCAGCAGCTCGACAGGGGAGGAGACCCAGTACTTC
>TRBV4-1|NA|TRBJ2-7|few
CASSPRGPKGYEQYF
TGCGCCAGCAGCCCCAGGGGCCCCAAGGGATACGAGCAGTACTTC
>TRBV7-2|TRBD2|TRBJ2-3|NA
CASSSRWTSGGTQYF
TGTGCCAGCAGCTCCCGATGGACTAGCGGGGGTACGCAGTATTTT
>TRBV25-1|TRBD1|TRBJ1-2|NA
CASSPRDRGLVSYTF
TGTGCCAGCAGTCCTCGGGACAGGGGCCTGGTAAGCTACACCTTC
>TRBV18|NA|TRBJ1-6|NA
CASSPIPNRESNSPLHF
TGTGCCAGCTCACCAATTCCAAACAGGGAGAGTAATTCACCCCTCCACTTT
>TRBV19|TRBD1|TRBJ2-1|NA
CASSTDRDSYNEQFF
TGTGCCAGTAGTACGGACAGGGACTCCTACAATGAGCAGTTCTTC
>TRBV3-1/TRBV3-2|TRBD2|TRBJ2-3|NA
CASSRSGGLRTDTQYF
TGTGCCAGCAGCCGATCCGGGGGACTACGCACAGATACGCAGTATTTT
>TRBV10-2|TRBD1|TRBJ1-1|NA
CASTTGDVEAFF
TGCGCCAGCACTACAGGGGACGTTGAAGCTTTCTTT
>TRBV11-3|TRBD2|TRBJ2-1|NA
CASSPGTSGDVYNEQFF
TGTGCCAGCAGCCCTGGGACTAGCGGGGACGTGTACAATGAGCAGTTCTTC
>TRBV2|NA|TRBJ2-7|few
CASSKRTSYEQYF
TGTGCCAGCAGTAAACGGACTTCCTACGAGCAGTACTTC
>TRBV19|TRBD1|TRBJ1-2|once
CASSLQRTGTGDLYGYTF
TGTGCCAGTAGTTTACAACGAACCGGGACAGGGGACCTCTATGGCTACACCTTC
>TRBV4-3|NA|TRBJ2-6|NA
CASSGTTGSQSRANVLTF
TGCGCCAGCAGCGGCACAACAGGGTCACAAAGTCGGGCCAACGTCCTGACTTTC
>TRBV25-1|TRBD2|TRBJ2-3|NA
CASSSSGGADTQYF
TGTGCCAGCAGTAGTAGCGGGGGAGCAGATACGCAGTATTTT
>TRBV10-3|NA|TRBJ1-1|few
CAISSPSGGTTEAFF
TGTGCCATCAGCTCACCGTCGGGGGGAACCACTGAAGCTTTCTTT
>TRBV2|TRBD1|TRBJ1-1|NA
CASREHRGVTEAFF
TGTGCCAGCAGGGAGCACAGGGGGGTTACTGAAGCTTTCTTT
>TRBV10-3|NA|TRBJ1-5|NA
CAISGREGNQPQHF
TGTGCCATCAGTGGCAGGGAGGGCAATCAGCCCCAGCATTTT
>TRBV10-1|TRBD1|TRBJ2-3|NA
CASSGQGLDTQYF
TGCGCCAGCAGTGGACAGGGTTTAGATACGCAGTATTTT
>TRBV12-5|TRBD2|TRBJ2-7|NA
CASGLVRGAGGLEQYF
TGTGCTAGTGGTTTGGTAAGAGGAGCGGGAGGCTTAGAGCAGTACTTC
>TRBV5-5|TRBD1|TRBJ1-2|NA
CASSPTGPGEKGVNYGYTF
TGTGCCAGCAGCCCGACAGGGCCCGGCGAAAAGGGAGTTAACTATGGCTACACCTTC
>TRBV10-3|NA|TRBJ1-1|few
CAISESRQGLTEAFF
TGTGCCATCAGTGAGTCCCGGCAGGGGCTTACTGAAGCTTTCTTT
>TRBV24-1|TRBD1|TRBJ2-7|once
CATGQAHEQYF
TGTGCCACCGGACAGGCCCACGAGCAGTACTTC
>TRBV6-6|TRBD2|TRBJ2-5|NA
CATNPRSGVGGGQYF
TGTGCCACCAACCCTCGGAGCGGGGTGGGTGGGGGCCAGTACTTC
>TRBV7-8|NA|TRBJ1-1|few
CASSLKRQLNTEAFF
TGTGCCAGCAGCTTAAAAAGACAGTTGAACACTGAAGCTTTCTTT
>TRBV19|NA|TRBJ2-2|NA
CASSIDTGTGELFF
TGTGCCAGTAGTATAGATACGGGCACCGGGGAGCTGTTTTTT
>TRBV19|NA|TRBJ1-3|NA
CASSIPPGHSGNTIYF
TGTGCCAGTAGTATTCCCCCAGGCCACTCTGGAAACACCATATATTTT
>TRBV14|NA|TRBJ2-3|NA
CASSQDRGGAQYF
TGTGCCAGCAGCCAAGATAGGGGGGGGGCGCAGTATTTT
>TRBV9|NA|TRBJ1-3|NA
CASSGSLGLSGNTIYF
TGTGCCAGCAGCGGCAGTCTAGGTCTCTCTGGAAACACCATATATTTT
>TRBV27|NA|TRBJ1-2|NA
CASSLRGEEGGYTF
TGTGCCAGCAGCCTGCGAGGGGAGGAAGGAGGCTACACCTTC
>TRBV13|TRBD2|TRBJ2-1|NA
CASSPRTSGDYNEQFF
TGTGCCAGCAGCCCCAGGACTAGCGGGGATTACAATGAGCAGTTCTTC
>TRBV18|TRBD1|TRBJ1-3|NA
CASSLSGQAGNTIYF
TGTGCCAGCTCACTATCGGGACAGGCTGGAAACACCATATATTTT
>TRBV19|TRBD1|TRBJ1-5|once
CASRSKPGTGVQPQHF
TGTGCCAGTAGGTCCAAACCGGGGACAGGGGTTCAGCCCCAGCATTTT
>TRBV29-1|NA|TRBJ1-1|NA
CSVDHQGNWPFF
TGCAGCGTTGACCATCAGGGGAATTGGCCTTTCTTT
>TRBV27|NA|TRBJ1-2|few
CASRRDSNYGYTF
TGTGCCAGCAGGCGAGACAGTAACTATGGCTACACCTTC